The table lists the clone carrying this TCR beta chain with a few counts. Its antigen is still unknown. Of the isolated RNA, all was reverse transcribed, and so the sequenced material was expressed TCRB transcripts. The data were produced by immunoSEQ multiplex PCR, yet TCRdb's version contains in-frame clones alone and is incomplete. The data contain hundreds of thousands of clones, over 25% of them singletons. The data derive from a study of beta chain features in type 1 diabetes. Findings and limits, study-wide: Healthy donors had naive, central memory and Treg TCRB repertoires that appeared less similar than those seen among patients. Insertions were fewer and deletions more numerous at VDJ junctions in type 1 diabetes patients.

There are 14 residues in the CDR3. CDR1 is MGHDK and CDR2 is SYGVNS in the germline V gene. V was shortened by 5 bases and J by 2 bases, with 10 bases between the two germline ends. The chain employs TRBV25-1 and TRBJ2-4; a weak D match, TRBD2 (5 bases). The origin of this receptor is a man aged 18 to 30 in good health. The source material was naive CD4+ T cells from blood. The CDR3 sequence: CASSNSGTKNIQYF. The CDR3 bases are TGTGCCAGCAGTAACAGCGGAACCAAAAACATTCAGTACTTC.